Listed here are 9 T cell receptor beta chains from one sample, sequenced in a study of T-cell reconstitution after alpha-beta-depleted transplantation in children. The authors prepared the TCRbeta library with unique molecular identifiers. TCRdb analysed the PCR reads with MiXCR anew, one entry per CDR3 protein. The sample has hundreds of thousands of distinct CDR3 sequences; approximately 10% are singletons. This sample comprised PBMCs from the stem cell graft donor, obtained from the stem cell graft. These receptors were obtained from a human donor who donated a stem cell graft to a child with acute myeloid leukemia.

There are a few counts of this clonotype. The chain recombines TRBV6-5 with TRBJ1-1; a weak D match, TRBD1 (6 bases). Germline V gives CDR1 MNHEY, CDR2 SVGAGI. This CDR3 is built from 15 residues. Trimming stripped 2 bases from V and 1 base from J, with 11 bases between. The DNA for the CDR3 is TGTGCCAGCAGTTACGGGGGCAGGCAGAACACTGAAGCTTTCTTT. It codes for CASSYGGRQNTEAFF.

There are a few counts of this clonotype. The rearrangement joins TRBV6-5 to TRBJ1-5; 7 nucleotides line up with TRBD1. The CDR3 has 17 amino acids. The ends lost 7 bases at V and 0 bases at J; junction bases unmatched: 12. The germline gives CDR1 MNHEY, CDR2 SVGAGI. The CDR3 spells CASIERQGGISNQPQHF. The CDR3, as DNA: TGTGCCAGCATCGAAAGGCAGGGGGGGATTAGCAATCAGCCCCAGCATTTT.

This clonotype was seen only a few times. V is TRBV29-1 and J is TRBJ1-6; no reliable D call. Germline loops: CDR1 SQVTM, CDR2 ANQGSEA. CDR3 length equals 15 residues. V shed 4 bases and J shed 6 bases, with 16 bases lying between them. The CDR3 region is CSVVVDAGPNSPLHF. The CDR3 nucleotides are TGCAGCGTTGTCGTGGACGCCGGCCCTAATTCACCCCTCCACTTT.

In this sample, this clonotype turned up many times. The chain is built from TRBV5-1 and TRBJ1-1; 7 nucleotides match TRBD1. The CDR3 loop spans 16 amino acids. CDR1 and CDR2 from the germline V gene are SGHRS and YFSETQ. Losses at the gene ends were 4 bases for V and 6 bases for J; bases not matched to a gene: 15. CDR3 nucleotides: TGCGCCAGCAGCGGAAACCCTGACAGGGTTGGGGCTGAAGCTTTCTTT. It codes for CASSGNPDRVGAEAFF.

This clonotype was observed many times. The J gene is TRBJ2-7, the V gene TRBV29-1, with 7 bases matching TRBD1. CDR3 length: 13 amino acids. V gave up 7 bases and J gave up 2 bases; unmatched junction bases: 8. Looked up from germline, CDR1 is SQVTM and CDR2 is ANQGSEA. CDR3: CSGLQGQPYEQYF. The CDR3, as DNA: TGCAGCGGACTTCAGGGACAGCCCTACGAGCAGTACTTC.

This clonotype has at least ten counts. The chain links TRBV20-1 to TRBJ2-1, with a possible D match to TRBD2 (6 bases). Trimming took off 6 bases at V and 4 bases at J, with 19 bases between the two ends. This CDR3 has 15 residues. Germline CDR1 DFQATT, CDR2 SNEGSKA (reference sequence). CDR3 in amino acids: CSADLTRTAYNEQFF. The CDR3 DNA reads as TGCAGTGCCGACTTGACTAGAACGGCTTACAATGAGCAGTTCTTC.

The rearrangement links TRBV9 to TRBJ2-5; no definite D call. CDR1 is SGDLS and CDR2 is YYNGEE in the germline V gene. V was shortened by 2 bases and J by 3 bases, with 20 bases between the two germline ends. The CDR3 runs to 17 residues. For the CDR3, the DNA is TGTGCCAGCAGCGTCGATTTGGACGGAGCGTTAGAAGAGACCCAGTACTTC. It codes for CASSVDLDGALEETQYF.

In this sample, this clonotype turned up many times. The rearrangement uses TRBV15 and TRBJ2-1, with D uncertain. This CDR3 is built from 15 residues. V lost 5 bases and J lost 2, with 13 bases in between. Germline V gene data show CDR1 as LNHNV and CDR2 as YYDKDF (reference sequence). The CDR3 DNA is TGTGCCACCAGCTTAGTGGCTATAGCCTACAATGAGCAGTTCTTC. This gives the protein CATSLVAIAYNEQFF.

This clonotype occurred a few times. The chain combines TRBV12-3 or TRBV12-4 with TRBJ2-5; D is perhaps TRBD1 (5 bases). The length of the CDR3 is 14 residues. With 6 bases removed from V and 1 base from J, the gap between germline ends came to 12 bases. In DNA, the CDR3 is TGTGCCAGCAGCCCGACAGCCATCCAAGAGACCCAGTACTTC. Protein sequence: CASSPTAIQETQYF.